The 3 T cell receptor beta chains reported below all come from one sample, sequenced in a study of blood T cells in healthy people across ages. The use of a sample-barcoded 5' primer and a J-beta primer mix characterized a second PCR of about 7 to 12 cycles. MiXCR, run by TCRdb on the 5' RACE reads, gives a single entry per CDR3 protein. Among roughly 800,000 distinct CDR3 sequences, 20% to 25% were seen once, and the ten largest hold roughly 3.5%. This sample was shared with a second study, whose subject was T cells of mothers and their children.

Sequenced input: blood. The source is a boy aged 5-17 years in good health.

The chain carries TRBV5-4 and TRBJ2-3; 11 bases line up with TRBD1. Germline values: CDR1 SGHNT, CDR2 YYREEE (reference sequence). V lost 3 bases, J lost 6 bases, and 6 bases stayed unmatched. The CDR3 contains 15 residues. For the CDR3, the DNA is TGTGCCAGCAGCTCCGGGACAGGGGGGATGGATACGCAGTATTTT. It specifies CASSSGTGGMDTQYF.

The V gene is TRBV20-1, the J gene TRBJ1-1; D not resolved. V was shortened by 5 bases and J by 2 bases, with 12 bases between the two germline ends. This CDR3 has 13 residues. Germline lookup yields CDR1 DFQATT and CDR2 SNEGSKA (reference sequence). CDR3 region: CSAPRTSNTEAFF. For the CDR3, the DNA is TGCAGTGCTCCGCGGACCTCCAACACTGAAGCTTTCTTT.

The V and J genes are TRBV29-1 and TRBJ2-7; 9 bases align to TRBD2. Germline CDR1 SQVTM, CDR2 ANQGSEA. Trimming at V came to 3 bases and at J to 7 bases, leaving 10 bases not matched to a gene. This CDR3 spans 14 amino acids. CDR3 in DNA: TGCAGCGTTGAGGCGCTAGCGGGACATCAGGAGCAGTACTTC. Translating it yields CSVEALAGHQEQYF.